These 23 T cell receptor beta chains came from one sample sequenced in a study of blood T cell repertoires in COVID-19. This table comes from immunoSEQ multiplex PCR, and its TCRdb copy is limited to in-frame clones, with some not included. The table includes some 65,000 clones, 85% to 90% detected once. The sequenced sample consisted of peripheral blood. These receptors were taken from an elderly man with acute or convalescent COVID-19.

The chain has TRBV6-2 or TRBV6-3 and TRBJ2-7, with TRBD2 as a possible D gene (5 bases). Trimming took 1 base from V and 4 from J, leaving 8 bases between them. The germline V gene has CDR1 MNHEY and CDR2 SVGEGT. The CDR3 covers 13 residues. CDR3 amino acids: CASSYLPGYEQYF. CDR3 coding DNA: TGTGCCAGCAGTTACTTGCCGGGATACGAGCAGTACTTC.

This clone was seen just once. The CDR3 sequence is CAWSVAAGGQPQHF. The CDR3 region has the DNA TGTGCCTGGAGTGTGGCGGCAGGGGGACAGCCCCAGCATTTT. This chain connects TRBV30 to TRBJ1-5; TRBD1 aligns across 7 bases. V lost 0 bases to trimming and J lost 7 bases; unmatched junction nucleotides: 6. Germline loops: CDR1 GTSNPN, CDR2 SVGIG (reference sequence). The CDR3 consists of 14 residues.

The chain joins TRBV6-5 to TRBJ1-1; D gene ambiguous. Germline CDR1 reads MNHEY; CDR2 reads SVGAGI. V lost 3 bases to trimming and J lost 1 base, with 12 bases between them. CDR3 length equals 15 residues. The CDR3 nucleotides read TGTGCCAGCAGTTATAGCTGGAGTGGGAACACTGAAGCTTTCTTT. Its translation is CASSYSWSGNTEAFF.

This clone was seen a single time. The chain combines TRBV4-1 with TRBJ1-2; 8 bases are a match to TRBD1. Per germline, CDR1 MGHRA and CDR2 YSYEKL. The length of the CDR3 is 15 residues. V trimming: 4 bases; J trimming: 4 bases; junction bases outside the gene matches: 8. The CDR3 loop is CASSRFTGTGYGYTF. The DNA for the CDR3 is TGCGCCAGCAGCCGTTTCACAGGGACAGGCTATGGCTACACCTTC.

CDR3 in DNA: TGTGCCAGCAGCTTAGTTCCGTGGACTGGTGGGAATGAGCAGTTCTTC. Translation gives CASSLVPWTGGNEQFF. This chain joins TRBV7-6 and TRBJ2-1; D perhaps matches TRBD2 (5 bases). V was cut by 1 base and J by 7 bases, with 17 bases left in between. The CDR3 has 16 amino acids. Germline V gene lookup returns CDR1 SGHVS and CDR2 FNYEAQ. The variable domain in full, with the rest retrieved from reference TRBV7-6 and TRBJ2-1, is GAGVSQSPRYKVTKRGQDVALRCDPISGHVSLYWYRQALGQGPEFLTYFNYEAQQDKSGLPNDRFSAERPEGSISTLTIQRTEQRDSAMYRCASSLVPWTGGNEQFFGPGTRLTVL.

V is TRBV11-3 and J is TRBJ1-1, with TRBD1 matching over 8 bases. The J segment lost 1 base and the V segment lost 9 bases, leaving 4 bases of the junction unmatched. From germline, CDR1 is SGHNT and CDR2 YENEEA. The length of the CDR3 is 13 residues. CDR3: CASRQGWNTEAFF. In DNA, the CDR3 is TGTGCCAGTAGACAGGGGTGGAACACTGAAGCTTTCTTT.

The J gene is TRBJ2-2, the V gene TRBV24-1, with 11 bases identical to TRBD1. V lost 4 bases, J lost 6 bases, and 3 bases stayed unmatched. CDR1 is KGHDR, CDR2 SFDVKD, per germline. The CDR3 extends over 15 amino acids. CDR3 loop: CATSDPGQGAGELFF. Here the CDR3 DNA reads TGTGCCACCAGTGACCCGGGACAGGGGGCCGGGGAGCTGTTTTTT.

CDR3 DNA sequence: TGCAGCGTTGACAGGGTGCCTCAGCCCCAGCATTTT. Translating gives CSVDRVPQPQHF. The rearrangement joins TRBV29-1 to TRBJ1-5; D possibly corresponds to TRBD1 (5 bases). The CDR3 covers 12 residues. Germline V gene data show CDR1 as SQVTM and CDR2 as ANQGSEA. V shed 3 bases and J shed 6 bases, with 9 bases lying between them.

The rearrangement uses TRBV19 and TRBJ2-7, with 7 bases aligning to TRBD2. The trim removed 4 bases at V and 3 bases at J, leaving 3 bases unmatched. Per germline, CDR1 LNHDA and CDR2 SQIVND (reference sequence). The CDR3 covers 13 residues. The DNA for the CDR3 is TGTGCCAGTAGTACTAGCGGTGACTACGAGCAGTACTTC. Its protein product is CASSTSGDYEQYF.

As to this clone: Relative to the germline gene, one junction end is altered; a read error may explain this. The rearrangement links TRBV24-1 to TRBJ1-1; TRBD1 might be the D (5 bases). This CDR3 comprises 13 residues. The germline CDR1 and CDR2 sequences are KGHDR and SFDVKD. The CDR3 bases are TGTGCCACCCGTGACGGGGGGGGCACTGAAGCTTTCTTT. Its protein product is CATRDGGGTEAFF.

This chain connects TRBV9 to TRBJ2-7, with 7 positions matching TRBD2. Germline CDR1 reads SGDLS; CDR2 reads YYNGEE. Trimming removed 4 bases from V and 5 bases from J; junction bases left unmatched: 15. CDR3 length: 16 amino acids. CDR3 loop: CASSPPPGGRVNEQYF. The CDR3 DNA reads as TGTGCCAGCAGCCCCCCCCCGGGCGGGAGAGTTAACGAGCAGTACTTC.

The V call is TRBV6-5, the J call TRBJ1-3; 7 bases match TRBD1. The CDR3 runs 14 residues. In germline, CDR1 is MNHEY, CDR2 SVGAGI. V lost 6 bases, J lost 4 bases, and 6 bases stayed unmatched. As DNA, the CDR3 is TGTGCCAGCAGCCGAGGGGGCTTCGGAAACACCATATATTTT. It encodes CASSRGGFGNTIYF.

The chain combines TRBV7-2 with TRBJ1-2; the D gene is possibly TRBD1 (5 bases). In germline, CDR1 is SGHTA, CDR2 FQGNSA. Between the trimmed V and J ends, which lost 3 bases and 3 bases, there was a span of 8 bases. This CDR3 has 13 amino acids. The DNA for the CDR3 is TGTGCCAGCAGCTTGACAGAGTACTATGGCTACACCTTC. Its translation is CASSLTEYYGYTF.

This rearrangement joins TRBV5-4 to TRBJ1-2, with D hard to call. Trimming cost V 0 bases and J 0 bases, with 9 bases left between them. There are 15 residues in the CDR3. CDR1 SGHNT and CDR2 YYREEE come from the germline V gene (reference sequence). The CDR3 sequence is CASSLDGRANYGYTF. In DNA, the CDR3 is TGTGCCAGCAGCTTGGATGGGCGAGCTAACTATGGCTACACCTTC.

The chain joins TRBV19 to TRBJ1-2; the D is unclear. The CDR3 has 12 amino acids. The germline CDR1 and CDR2 sequences are LNHDA and SQIVND (reference sequence). V dropped 5 bases and J dropped 4 bases, with 8 bases sitting between them. The CDR3 coding sequence is TGTGCCAGTAGTGAAGCATCCTATGGCTACACCTTC. Protein: CASSEASYGYTF. Looking up the rest from reference TRBV19 and TRBJ1-2 gives the full variable domain: DGGITQSPKYLFRKEGQNVTLSCEQNLNHDAMYWYRQDPGQGLRLIYYSQIVNDFQKGDIAEGYSVSREKKESFPLTVTSAQKNPTAFYLCASSEASYGYTFGSGTRLTVV.

The count of this clone is one. J is TRBJ2-1 and V is TRBV10-1; D call uncertain. The germline gives CDR1 WNHNN, CDR2 SYGVQD (reference sequence). Trimming cost V 3 bases and J 6 bases, with 9 bases left between them. This CDR3 has 13 residues. The CDR3 loop is CASSENSANEQFF. CDR3 DNA: TGCGCCAGCAGTGAAAATAGTGCCAATGAGCAGTTCTTC.

The genes are TRBV6-5 and TRBJ2-1, with D maybe TRBD2 (5 bases). The CDR3 contains 15 residues. CDR1 and CDR2 from the germline V gene are MNHEY and SVGAGI. With 6 bases removed from V and 3 bases from J, the gap between germline ends came to 15 bases. CDR3 residues: CASRSYESGYNEQFF. CDR3 nucleotides: TGTGCCAGCAGGTCGTATGAGAGCGGCTACAATGAGCAGTTCTTC.

The CDR3 region is CASSRNLQDRARNQPQHF. The CDR3 region has the DNA TGTGCCAGCAGTCGTAACCTTCAGGACAGGGCAAGGAATCAGCCCCAGCATTTT. The chain carries TRBV6-6 and TRBJ1-5; 8 nucleotides align to TRBD1. J gave up 4 bases and V 5 bases, and 16 bases lay outside the gene matches. In germline, CDR1 is MNHNY, CDR2 SVGAGI (reference sequence). This CDR3 contains 18 residues.

The chain has TRBV6-5 and TRBJ1-2, with D possibly matching TRBD1 (6 bases). Trimming stripped 0 bases from V and 4 bases from J, with 9 bases between. CDR1 is MNHEY, CDR2 SVGAGI, per germline. This CDR3 spans 14 amino acids. The CDR3 sequence is CASSYSDRSYGYTF. In DNA, the CDR3 is TGTGCCAGCAGTTACTCGGACAGAAGCTATGGCTACACCTTC.

The CDR3 sequence: CASSYQANTEAFF. DNA for the CDR3: TGTGCCAGCAGCTATCAAGCGAACACTGAAGCTTTCTTT. The chain couples TRBV5-6 to TRBJ1-1; D is unresolved. The CDR3 has 13 residues. Germline-derived CDR1 and CDR2 are SGHDT and YYEEEE. V was trimmed by 3 bases and J by 1 base, leaving 7 bases between them.

The V gene is TRBV2, the J gene TRBJ1-3; D is uncertain. This CDR3 is 15 amino acids long. Germline V lookup: CDR1 SNHLY, CDR2 FYNNEI. V lost 6 bases, J lost 0 bases, and 12 bases lay in between. CDR3 nucleotide sequence: TGTGCCAGCAGCGTCGGGGTACTCTCTGGAAACACCATATATTTT. Amino acid sequence: CASSVGVLSGNTIYF. The entire variable domain, with the rest obtained from reference TRBV2 and TRBJ1-3, is as follows: EPEVTQTPSHQVTQMGQEVILRCVPISNHLYFYWYRQILGQKVEFLVSFYNNEISEKSEIFDDQFSVERPDGSNFTLKIRSTKLEDSAMYFCASSVGVLSGNTIYFGEGSWLTVV.

The chain carries TRBV12-3 or TRBV12-4 and TRBJ1-2; no clear D gene. This CDR3 has 12 amino acids. V gave up 1 base and J gave up 8 bases, with 8 bases separating them. The CDR3 DNA is TGTGCCAGCAGTTTAGGGCCTAGGGGCTACACCTTC. Translating gives CASSLGPRGYTF.

The chain joins TRBV9 to TRBJ2-1; D ambiguous. Trimming removed 0 bases from V and 8 bases from J, with 12 bases in between. The CDR3 extends over 14 amino acids. The germline CDR1 and CDR2 sequences are SGDLS and YYNGEE. CDR3 sequence: CASSVDVAGYEQFF. The CDR3 DNA sequence: TGTGCCAGCAGCGTAGATGTAGCTGGGTATGAGCAGTTCTTC.